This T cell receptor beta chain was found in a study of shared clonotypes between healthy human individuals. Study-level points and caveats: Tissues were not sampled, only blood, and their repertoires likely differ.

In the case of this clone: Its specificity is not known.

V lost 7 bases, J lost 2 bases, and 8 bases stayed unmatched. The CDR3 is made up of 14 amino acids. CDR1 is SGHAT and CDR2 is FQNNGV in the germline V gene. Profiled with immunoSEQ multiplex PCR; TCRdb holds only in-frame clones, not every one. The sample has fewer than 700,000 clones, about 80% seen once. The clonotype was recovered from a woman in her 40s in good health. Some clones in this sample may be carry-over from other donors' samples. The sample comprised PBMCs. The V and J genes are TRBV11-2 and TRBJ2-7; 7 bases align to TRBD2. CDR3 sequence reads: CASNEGGSTYEQYF. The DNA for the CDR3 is TGTGCCAGCAATGAGGGCGGGAGCACCTACGAGCAGTACTTC.